These 21 T cell receptor beta chains came from one sample sequenced in a study of blood T cell repertoires in COVID-19. The assay was immunoSEQ multiplex PCR, and TCRdb's table has in-frame clones only and misses some. Altogether 110,000 or so clones are present, less than 85% being singletons, with the ten largest covering less than 2%. Sequencing was done on a sample of peripheral blood. These TCRs come from a woman aged 40 to 50 with acute or convalescent COVID-19.

J is TRBJ2-5 and V is TRBV7-2; TRBD2 agrees at 7 bases. J lost 3 bases, V lost 5 bases, and 6 bases had no gene match. CDR1 is SGHTA and CDR2 is FQGNSA in the germline V gene. The CDR3 covers 14 residues. CDR3 DNA: TGTGCCAGCAGCAAGATGAGCGGGAAAGAGACCCAGTACTTC. This gives the protein CASSKMSGKETQYF.

The chain couples TRBV19 to TRBJ1-4; D is possibly TRBD1 (6 bases). The CDR3 has 17 residues. The germline V gene has CDR1 LNHDA and CDR2 SQIVND (reference sequence). V lost 5 bases, J lost 6 bases, and 22 bases lay in between. CDR3 DNA sequence: TGTGCCAGTAGTTCACGGGACAAGGGCCTGAGGGATGAAAAACTGTTTTTT. Protein product: CASSSRDKGLRDEKLFF.

The chain uses TRBV3-1 (or the pseudogene TRBV3-2) and TRBJ2-5; 7 bases agree with TRBD2. Germline CDR1 LGHDT, CDR2 YNNKEL (reference sequence). The CDR3 contains 14 residues. Trimming cost V 0 bases and J 7 bases; bases outside gene matches: 5. The CDR3 protein is CASSQEGLLGTQYF. CDR3 nucleotides: TGTGCCAGCAGCCAAGAGGGACTACTGGGGACCCAGTACTTC.

The chain has TRBV5-1 and TRBJ2-7, with TRBD1 matching over 10 bases. Germline lookup yields CDR1 SGHRS and CDR2 YFSETQ. The CDR3 length is 15 residues. V dropped 1 base and J dropped 4; count of bases not matched to a gene: 5. The CDR3 coding sequence is TGCGCCAGCAGCTTGTTAACGGGACAGGGGTACGAGCAGTACTTC. Its protein product is CASSLLTGQGYEQYF.

This clone showed up just once. CDR3 protein: CASSIRTGGLTYNEQFF. As DNA, the CDR3 is TGTGCCAGCAGTATCAGGACAGGGGGCCTAACCTACAATGAGCAGTTCTTC. V and J are TRBV27 and TRBJ2-1, with 11 bases fitting TRBD1. The germline V gene encodes CDR1 MNHEY and CDR2 SMNVEV (reference sequence). This CDR3 comprises 17 residues. Trimming at V came to 5 bases and at J to 2 bases, leaving 8 bases not matched to a gene.

The chain joins TRBV5-1 to TRBJ2-2; the match to TRBD2 covers 7 bases. CDR3 length equals 15 residues. After removal of 5 bases from V and 7 bases from J, the junction contained 11 bases not matched to a gene. Per germline, CDR1 SGHRS and CDR2 YFSETQ. In DNA form, the CDR3 reads TGCGCCAGCAGGGATGCGGGGGATGGAGGCGGGGAGCTGTTTTTT. It codes for CASRDAGDGGGELFF. Complete variable domain (other parts from reference TRBV5-1 and TRBJ2-2): KAGVTQTPRYLIKTRGQQVTLSCSPISGHRSVSWYQQTPGQGLQFLFEYFSETQRNKGNFPGRFSGRQFSNSRSEMNVSTLELGDSALYLCASRDAGDGGGELFFGEGSRLTVL.

J is TRBJ1-5 and V is TRBV6-2 or TRBV6-3; no definite D call. Looked up from germline, CDR1 is MNHEY and CDR2 is SVGEGT. V lost 4 bases to trimming and J lost 5 bases, with 12 bases between them. CDR3 size: 14 residues. The CDR3: CASSSRTTDQPQHF. CDR3 in DNA: TGTGCCAGCAGTTCCCGGACTACCGATCAGCCCCAGCATTTT.

This clone was counted ten times or more. The chain links TRBV14 to TRBJ1-3; tentatively, D is TRBD1 (6 bases). Germline V gene data show CDR1 as SGHDN and CDR2 as FVKESK. V lost 4 bases to trimming and J lost 2 bases, with 18 bases between them. This CDR3 has 17 residues. CDR3 sequence: CASSPLTGSLPGNTIYF. As DNA, the CDR3 is TGTGCCAGCAGCCCTTTAACAGGGTCCCTCCCTGGAAACACCATATATTTT.

Worth noting for this clone: The germline gene is not matched at one end of the junction; a read error may be the cause. The V gene is TRBV7-9, the J gene TRBJ2-3, with 7 nucleotides matching TRBD2. There are 15 residues in the CDR3. CDR1 is SEHNR and CDR2 is FQNEAQ in the germline V gene (reference sequence). The CDR3 DNA is TGTGCCAGCAGCCTAGCGGAGCTAAGCACAGATACGCAGTATTTT. Protein sequence: CASSLAELSTDTQYF.

CDR3 residues: CASSRLAGQGGNQPQHF. The DNA for the CDR3 is TGTGCCAGCAGTCGTCTGGCGGGACAGGGGGGGAATCAGCCCCAGCATTTT. The rearrangement joins TRBV6-6 to TRBJ1-5; 11 nucleotides agree with TRBD1. The CDR3 extends over 17 amino acids. Trimming removed 5 bases from V and 4 bases from J; junction bases left unmatched: 10. Germline loops: CDR1 MNHNY, CDR2 SVGAGI (reference sequence).

The sample holds a few counts of this clone. Other DNA variants within this sample encode the same CDR3. The genes are TRBV19 and TRBJ1-5; 9 bases fit TRBD1. With 4 bases clipped from V and 5 bases from J, the junction kept 3 bases outside the gene matches. Germline V gives CDR1 LNHDA, CDR2 SQIVND (reference sequence). This CDR3 is 14 amino acids long. The CDR3 region has the DNA TGTGCCAGTAGTAGGGGACAGGGACATCAGCCCCAGCATTTT. Amino acid sequence: CASSRGQGHQPQHF.

V is TRBV10-3 and J is TRBJ1-1; TRBD1 matches 9 bases. V lost 6 bases to trimming and J lost 3 bases; unmatched junction nucleotides: 5. Germline V gene data show CDR1 as ENHRY and CDR2 as SYGVKD. CDR3 length: 14 residues. The CDR3 region has the DNA TGTGCCATCAGGGAGGGACAGGGCCACACTGAAGCTTTCTTT. Translated: CAIREGQGHTEAFF.

V and J are TRBV11-2 and TRBJ2-7, with 11 bases aligning to TRBD1. The CDR3 loop spans 15 amino acids. V lost 3 bases and J lost 3; bases outside the gene matches: 4. CDR1 is SGHAT and CDR2 is FQNNGV in the germline V gene. CDR3 bases: TGTGCCAGCAGCTTCGGGACAGGGGGTTACTACGAGCAGTACTTC. Translating it yields CASSFGTGGYYEQYF. Looking up the rest from reference TRBV11-2 and TRBJ2-7 gives the full variable domain: EAGVAQSPRYKIIEKRQSVAFWCNPISGHATLYWYQQILGQGPKLLIQFQNNGVVDDSQLPKDRFSAERLKGVDSTLKIQPAKLEDSAVYLCASSFGTGGYYEQYFGPGTRLTVT.

The rearrangement joins TRBV30 to TRBJ1-1; 7 bases match TRBD1. There are 14 residues in the CDR3. CDR1 and CDR2 from the germline V gene are GTSNPN and SVGIG (reference sequence). Trimming took 5 bases from V and 4 from J; bases not matched to a gene: 10. This chain's CDR3 is CAWDRTGDSTEAFF. The CDR3 DNA reads TGTGCCTGGGACAGAACAGGGGACAGCACTGAAGCTTTCTTT.

This clone has just one count. The chain employs TRBV14 and TRBJ2-3; TRBD2 matches 10 bases. The junction had 6 bases not matched to a gene; V was cut back by 4 bases and J by 2 bases. This CDR3 has 16 amino acids. Germline V gene lookup returns CDR1 SGHDN and CDR2 FVKESK. The chain's CDR3 is CASSPGSGGYTDTQYF. DNA of the CDR3: TGTGCCAGCAGCCCCGGTAGCGGGGGGTACACAGATACGCAGTATTTT.

The rearrangement joins TRBV15 to TRBJ2-2; 7 bases match TRBD1. Germline V gene data show CDR1 as LNHNV and CDR2 as YYDKDF (reference sequence). V trimming: 5 bases; J trimming: 2 bases; junction bases outside the gene matches: 5. This CDR3 has 15 amino acids. CDR3 in DNA: TGTGCCACCAGCGTTGGGGACAGAAACACCGGGGAGCTGTTTTTT. Residues: CATSVGDRNTGELFF.

The chain employs TRBV4-3 and TRBJ2-2; D is undetermined. CDR1 is LGHNA, CDR2 YSLEER, per germline. Trimming shortened V by 0 bases and J by 3 bases, and 5 bases separated the two germline ends. This CDR3 has 14 amino acids. The CDR3 reads CASSQEAYTGELFF. CDR3 sequence (DNA): TGCGCCAGCAGCCAAGAGGCCTACACCGGGGAGCTGTTTTTT.

The chain combines TRBV2 with TRBJ1-1; D unclear. Trimming pared 8 bases from V and 8 bases from J, leaving 21 bases between. In germline, CDR1 is SNHLY, CDR2 FYNNEI. This CDR3 is built from 14 residues. This CDR3 reads CASQTGSKVGEAFF. The CDR3 DNA follows: TGTGCCAGCCAAACCGGGAGTAAGGTGGGAGAAGCTTTCTTT.

The chain recombines TRBV18 with TRBJ2-2; D remains unclear. The V end lost 5 bases, the J end lost 1 base, and 5 bases lay between the germline ends. The CDR3 consists of 13 residues. The V gene's germline CDR1 is KGHSH and CDR2 LQKENI. The CDR3 loop is CASSEQNTGELFF. The CDR3 DNA reads as TGTGCCAGCTCAGAGCAGAACACCGGGGAGCTGTTTTTT.

This chain connects TRBV2 to TRBJ2-6, with no clear D. Trimming left V 3 bases short and J 2 bases short, with 8 bases between. Germline V gives CDR1 SNHLY, CDR2 FYNNEI. The CDR3 is made up of 15 amino acids. CDR3 amino acids: CASSDVVPGANVLTF. The CDR3 coding sequence is TGTGCCAGCAGTGATGTCGTCCCTGGGGCCAACGTCCTGACTTTC.

The rearrangement uses TRBV29-1 and TRBJ1-3; no clear D. The CDR3 spans 14 residues. Trimming took 3 bases from V and 0 from J, leaving 9 bases between them. The germline gives CDR1 SQVTM, CDR2 ANQGSEA. This CDR3 reads CSVEVRSSGNTIYF. The DNA of the CDR3 is TGCAGCGTTGAGGTCAGATCCTCTGGAAACACCATATATTTT.